This T cell receptor beta chain is drawn from a study of CD8+CD57+ T cells in acquired aplastic anemia. Study-wide findings and caveats: In common between the patients and the controls were more than 25 CD8+ CDR3 sequences.

About this clonotype: The antigen remains unidentified.

The CDR3 sequence is 16 residues long. Unmatched junction bases numbered 6, after V lost 2 bases and J lost 2 bases. CDR1 and CDR2 from the germline V gene are KGHDR and SFDVKD. TCR beta VDJ and CDR3 were profiled, and genomic DNA was the template. TCRdb independently ran MiXCR on the reads; one entry per CDR3 protein. The sample shows about 190,000 distinct CDR3 sequences, approximately 52% of them seen only once. This clonotype was obtained from a human donor in good health, serving as a control. The chain is built from TRBV24-1 and TRBJ2-7; TRBD2 matches 9 bases. Sequenced: sorted CD4+, CD8+, or CD8+CD57+ T cells (not recorded which) from PBMCs. The CDR3: CATSDSVSGSTYEQYF. The DNA for the CDR3 is TGTGCCACCAGTGATTCCGTTAGCGGGAGTACCTACGAGCAGTACTTC.